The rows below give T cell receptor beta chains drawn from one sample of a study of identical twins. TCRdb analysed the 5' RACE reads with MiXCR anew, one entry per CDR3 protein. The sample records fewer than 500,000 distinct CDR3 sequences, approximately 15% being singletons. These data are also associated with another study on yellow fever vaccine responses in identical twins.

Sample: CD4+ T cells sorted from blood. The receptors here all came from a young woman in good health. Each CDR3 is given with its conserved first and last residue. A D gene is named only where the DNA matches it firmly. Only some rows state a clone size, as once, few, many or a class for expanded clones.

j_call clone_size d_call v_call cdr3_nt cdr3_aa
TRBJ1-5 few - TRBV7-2 TGTGCCAGCAGCTTTGCGGGGGGGCATCAGCCCCAGCATTTT CASSFAGGHQPQHF
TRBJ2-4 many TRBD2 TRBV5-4 TGTGCCAGCAGCTTGGGACTAGCGGGAGGGCTAATGACAGCCAAAAACATTCAGTACTTC CASSLGLAGGLMTAKNIQYF
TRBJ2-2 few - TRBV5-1 TGCGCCAGCAGCTTGGAACAGGGACGTAGTACGAACACCGGGGAGCTGTTTTTT CASSLEQGRSTNTGELFF
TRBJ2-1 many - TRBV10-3 TGTGCCATTTCTTTTAGTAGCGTGGGCAATGAGCAGTTCTTC CAISFSSVGNEQFF
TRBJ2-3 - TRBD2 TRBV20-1 TGCTGTGCTAGACCGGCACTAGCGGGGCCCGACTGGGATACGCAGTATTTT CCARPALAGPDWDTQYF
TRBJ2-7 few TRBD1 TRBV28 TGTGCCAGCAGGGACCGGGACAGGGTGGCCTACGAGCAGTACTTC CASRDRDRVAYEQYF
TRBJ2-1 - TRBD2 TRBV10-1 TGCGCCAGCAGTGATCCGGGACTAGCGGACAATGAGCAGTTCTTC CASSDPGLADNEQFF
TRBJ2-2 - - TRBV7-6 TGTGCCAGCAGCTTATCTTGGGGGACCGGGGAGCTGTTTTTT CASSLSWGTGELFF
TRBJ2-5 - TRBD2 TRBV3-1 TGTGCCAGCAGCCAGACTAAGACTAGCGGGAGTTTGGAGACCCAGTACTTC CASSQTKTSGSLETQYF
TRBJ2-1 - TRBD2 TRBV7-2 TGTGCCAGCAGCTATAGCGGGGGAGCCTACAATGAGCAGTTCTTC CASSYSGGAYNEQFF
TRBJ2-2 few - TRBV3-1 TGTGCCAGCAGCCAAGGGCGGGCCAACACCGGGGAGCTGTTTTTT CASSQGRANTGELFF
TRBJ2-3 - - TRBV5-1 TGCGCCAGCAGCTTGGTACAGTACACAGATACGCAGTATTTT CASSLVQYTDTQYF
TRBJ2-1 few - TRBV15 TGTGCCACCAGCAGAGGGTGGGGAGGGGGCTACAATGAGCAGTTCTTC CATSRGWGGGYNEQFF
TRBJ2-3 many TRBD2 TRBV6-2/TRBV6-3 TGTGCCAGCAGGGAGTTACCCACTAGCGCCCGCACAGATACGCAGTATTTT CASRELPTSARTDTQYF
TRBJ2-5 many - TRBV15 TGTGCCACCAGCAGAAGGGACCTCCAAGAGACCCAGTACTTC CATSRRDLQETQYF
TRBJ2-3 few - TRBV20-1 TGCAGTGCTAGAGACCGACTAGGGGGCACAGATACGCAGTATTTT CSARDRLGGTDTQYF
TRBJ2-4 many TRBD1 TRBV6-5 TGTGCCAGCAGGGGGACAGATCGGAACATTCAGTACTTC CASRGTDRNIQYF
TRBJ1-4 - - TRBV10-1 TGCGCCAGCAGTGAAAAGGCCCAAAATGAAAAACTGTTTTTT CASSEKAQNEKLFF
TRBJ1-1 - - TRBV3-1 TGTGCCAGCACCCCGCAAGGGCAGAACACTGAAGCTTTCTTT CASTPQGQNTEAFF
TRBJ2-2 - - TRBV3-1 TGTGCCAGCAGCCAAGTACATGGCACCGGGGAGCTGTTTTTT CASSQVHGTGELFF
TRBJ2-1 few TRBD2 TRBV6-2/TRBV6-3 TGTGCCAGCACACTAGCGGACTTTTACAATGAGCAGTTCTTC CASTLADFYNEQFF
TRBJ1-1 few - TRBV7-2 TGTGCCAGCAGCCGAACAGGGTTTGGAAACACTGAAGCTTTCTTT CASSRTGFGNTEAFF
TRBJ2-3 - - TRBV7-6 TGTGCCAGCAGCTCCCCCGAGGGCGAGATGTGGGATACGCAGTATTTT CASSSPEGEMWDTQYF
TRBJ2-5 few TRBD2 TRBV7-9 TGTGCCAGCAGCCCCGGGACTAGCGCCCGAGGTCAGACCCAGTACTTC CASSPGTSARGQTQYF
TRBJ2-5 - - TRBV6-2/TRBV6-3 TGTGCCAGCAGTTACGCTAATAGCCGGGAGACCCAGTACTTC CASSYANSRETQYF
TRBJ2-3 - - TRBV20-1 TGCAGTGCTAGAAAGGTCGAAGATACGCAGTATTTT CSARKVEDTQYF
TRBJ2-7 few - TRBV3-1 TGTGCCAGCAGCCAAGGGCGGGCAGGGTACGAGCAGTACTTC CASSQGRAGYEQYF
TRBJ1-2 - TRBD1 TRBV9 TGTGCCAGCAGCACCCACCTGGGGACAGTCTCTTCTGGCTACACCTTC CASSTHLGTVSSGYTF
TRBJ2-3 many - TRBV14 TGTGCCAGCAGCCGAGAGATTACTAGCACAGATACGCAGTATTTT CASSREITSTDTQYF
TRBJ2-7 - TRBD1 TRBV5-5 TGTGCCAGTAAACAGGGACAGGGGGCCTCCTACGAGCAGTACTTC CASKQGQGASYEQYF
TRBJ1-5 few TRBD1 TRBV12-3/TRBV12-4 TGTGCCAGCAGCTTATTACAGGGGGGCGATCAGCCCCAGCATTTT CASSLLQGGDQPQHF
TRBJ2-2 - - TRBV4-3 TGCGCCAGCAGCCCAGACCCCAGGAACACCGGGGAGCTGTTTTTT CASSPDPRNTGELFF
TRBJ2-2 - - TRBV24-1 TGTGCCACACGGGGCTCGAACACCGAGGAGCTGTTTTTT CATRGSNTEELFF
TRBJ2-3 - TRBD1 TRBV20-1 TGCAGTGCTACCACAGGGGGAATCACAGATACGCAGTATTTT CSATTGGITDTQYF
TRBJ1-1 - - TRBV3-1 TGTGCCAGCAGCCAAGGCGACAGGCCCACTGAAGCTTTCTTT CASSQGDRPTEAFF
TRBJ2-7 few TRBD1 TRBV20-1 TGCAGTGCTAGTTATACAGGGGGGTACGAGCAGTACTTC CSASYTGGYEQYF
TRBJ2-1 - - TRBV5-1 TGCGCCAGCGAGCCGGGACCACTCTACAATGAGCAGTTCTTC CASEPGPLYNEQFF
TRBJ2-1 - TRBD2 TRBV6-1 TGTGCCAGCACCCCACTAGCGGGAGGGTACAATGAGCAGTTCTTC CASTPLAGGYNEQFF
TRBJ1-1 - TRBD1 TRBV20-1 TGCAGTGCTAGAGATCAAAGGACAGGGAACACTGAAGCTTTCTTT CSARDQRTGNTEAFF
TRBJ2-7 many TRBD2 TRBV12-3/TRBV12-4 TGTGCCAGCAGTCCAGGACTAGCGGGTAAACTACTCGTCTCCTACGAGCAGTACTTC CASSPGLAGKLLVSYEQYF
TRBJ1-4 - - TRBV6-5 TGTGCCAGCAGTTACGCCCCGGACAGTTATGAAAAACTGTTTTTT CASSYAPDSYEKLFF
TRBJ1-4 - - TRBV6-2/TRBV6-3 TGTGCCAGCAACGCGGCCGGGTCAACTAATGAAAAACTGTTTTTT CASNAAGSTNEKLFF
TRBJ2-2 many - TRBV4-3 TGCGCCAGCAGCCAAGATGGTTCCACCGGGGAGCTGTTTTTT CASSQDGSTGELFF
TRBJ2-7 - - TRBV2 TGTGCCAGCAGATCCGGAAACGAGCAGTACTTC CASRSGNEQYF
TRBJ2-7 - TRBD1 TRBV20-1 TGCAGTGCTCAACAGGGGGCCTCCTACGAGCAGTACTTC CSAQQGASYEQYF
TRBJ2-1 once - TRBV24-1 TGTGCCACCAGTGATTCGTCCCCGAGGGCCTACAATGAGCAGTTCTTC CATSDSSPRAYNEQFF
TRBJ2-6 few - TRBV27 TGTGCCAGCAGTCGCTCTGGGGCCAACGTCCTGACTTTC CASSRSGANVLTF
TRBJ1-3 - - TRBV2 TGTGCCAGCAGCCCGGAGGGGTTCGCTGGAAACACCATATATTTT CASSPEGFAGNTIYF